A selection of T cell receptor beta chains follows, all from one sample in a study of shared clonotypes between healthy human individuals. Only in-frame clones appear in the TCRdb table, and some are missing; sequencing was by immunoSEQ multiplex PCR. The table includes millions of clones, 95% detected once. The sample consisted of naive CD4+ T cells sorted from blood. Source of these receptors: a young man in good health. Both conserved end residues are part of each CDR3. D genes are given only for firm matches. Clone size is not always given. Where it is, it says once, few, many or a class for expanded clones.

J: TRBJ2-7; size: -; D: TRBD2; V: TRBV7-6; DNA: TGTGCCAGCAGCGGCGGGACTAGCGGGACCTACGAGCAGTACTTC; CDR3: CASSGGTSGTYEQYF
J: TRBJ1-4; size: -; D: -; V: TRBV18; DNA: TGTGCCAGCCGCCGGACAGCAACTAATGAAAAACTGTTTTTT; CDR3: CASRRTATNEKLFF
J: TRBJ2-3; size: -; D: -; V: TRBV5-6; DNA: TGTGCCAGCAGCTTGCCGGGAGAGAGCACAGATACGCAGTATTTT; CDR3: CASSLPGESTDTQYF
J: TRBJ2-7; size: -; D: TRBD2; V: TRBV9; DNA: TGTGCCAGCAGCGTAGAGGGAGGGCCGGCCTACGAGCAGTACTTC; CDR3: CASSVEGGPAYEQYF
J: TRBJ2-3; size: -; D: TRBD2; V: TRBV7-2; DNA: TGTGCCAGCAGCCCTAGCGGAATTTACACAGATACGCAGTATTTT; CDR3: CASSPSGIYTDTQYF
J: TRBJ1-2; size: -; D: -; V: TRBV7-2; DNA: TGTGCCAGCAGCCAAGGACAGAACTATGGCTACACCTTC; CDR3: CASSQGQNYGYTF
J: TRBJ2-5; size: -; D: -; V: TRBV7-9; DNA: TGTGCCAGCAGCTTATCAGGGGAGGCTATCGAGACCCAGTACTTC; CDR3: CASSLSGEAIETQYF
J: TRBJ2-5; size: -; D: TRBD1; V: TRBV7-2; DNA: TGTGCCAGCAGCAGAAACAGGGGGATGGAGACCCAGTACTTC; CDR3: CASSRNRGMETQYF
J: TRBJ2-7; size: -; D: -; V: TRBV28; DNA: TGTGCCAGCAGTATTGCCGACCGCCGTCTGGGAGAGCAGTACTTC; CDR3: CASSIADRRLGEQYF
J: TRBJ1-2; size: -; D: -; V: TRBV2; DNA: TGTGCCAGCAGGGGCCAGGAAGGGGTTGGCTACACCTTC; CDR3: CASRGQEGVGYTF
J: TRBJ2-1; size: once; D: -; V: TRBV11-3; DNA: TGTGCCAGCAGCTTCGACGGCAGAGGCAATGAGCAGTTCTTC; CDR3: CASSFDGRGNEQFF
J: TRBJ1-3; size: -; D: -; V: TRBV6-1; DNA: TGTGCCAGCAGGTTTCTCTCTGGAAACACCATATATTTT; CDR3: CASRFLSGNTIYF
J: TRBJ1-4; size: -; D: -; V: TRBV9; DNA: TGTGCCAGCAGCCCCGATTTGGGGATGAATGAAAAACTGTTTTTT; CDR3: CASSPDLGMNEKLFF
J: TRBJ2-7; size: -; D: -; V: TRBV29-1; DNA: TGCAGCGTTGATAACAGGGGGGGCGAGCAGTACTTC; CDR3: CSVDNRGGEQYF
J: TRBJ2-7; size: once; D: -; V: TRBV2; DNA: TGTGCCAGCAGTAATCAGGGGCTCTACGAGCAGTACTTC; CDR3: CASSNQGLYEQYF
J: TRBJ1-2; size: -; D: -; V: TRBV5-4; DNA: TGTGCCAGCAGCCTGGGGCCCCGGACCGGCGGGTATGGCTACACCTTC; CDR3: CASSLGPRTGGYGYTF
J: TRBJ2-1; size: -; D: TRBD2; V: TRBV7-2; DNA: TGTGCCAGCAGCTTAGTATCTAGCGGGAAATACGGAATCTACAATGAGCAGTTCTTC; CDR3: CASSLVSSGKYGIYNEQFF
J: TRBJ1-4; size: -; D: -; V: TRBV5-6; DNA: TGTGCCAGCAGCTACCCTGGGGAAGGGAAACTGTTTTTT; CDR3: CASSYPGEGKLFF
J: TRBJ2-5; size: -; D: -; V: TRBV2; DNA: TGTGCCAGCAGTGCCTGGGACTCTCAAGAGACCCAGTACTTC; CDR3: CASSAWDSQETQYF
J: TRBJ1-2; size: -; D: TRBD1; V: TRBV6-6; DNA: TGTGCCAGCCTCACCGGGACAGGGCTTAACTATGGCTACACCTTC; CDR3: CASLTGTGLNYGYTF
J: TRBJ1-3; size: -; D: -; V: TRBV4-1; DNA: TGCGCCAGCAGCCACCCAGGCTTCTCTGGAAACACCATATATTTT; CDR3: CASSHPGFSGNTIYF
J: TRBJ2-1; size: -; D: TRBD1; V: TRBV2; DNA: TGTGCCAGCAGTGCGGGGACAGGGTGGACGGCTGAGCAGTTCTTC; CDR3: CASSAGTGWTAEQFF
J: TRBJ1-2; size: -; D: -; V: TRBV6-5; DNA: TGTGCCAGCAGTACCGTAGGGAGCTGGGATGGCTACACCTTC; CDR3: CASSTVGSWDGYTF